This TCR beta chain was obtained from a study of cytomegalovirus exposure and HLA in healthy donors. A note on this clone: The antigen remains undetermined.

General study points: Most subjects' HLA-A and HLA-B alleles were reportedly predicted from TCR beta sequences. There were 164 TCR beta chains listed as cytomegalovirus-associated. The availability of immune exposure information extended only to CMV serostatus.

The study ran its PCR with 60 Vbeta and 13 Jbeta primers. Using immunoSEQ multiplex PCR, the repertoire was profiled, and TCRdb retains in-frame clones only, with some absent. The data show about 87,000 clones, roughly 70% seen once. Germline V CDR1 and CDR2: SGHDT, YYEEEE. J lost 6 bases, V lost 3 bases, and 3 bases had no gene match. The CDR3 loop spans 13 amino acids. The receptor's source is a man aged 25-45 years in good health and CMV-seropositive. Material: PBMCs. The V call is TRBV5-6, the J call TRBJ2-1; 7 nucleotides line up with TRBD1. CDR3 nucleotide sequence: TGTGCCAGCAGCTCGACAGGGTTCAATGAGCAGTTCTTC. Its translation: CASSSTGFNEQFF.